This T cell receptor beta chain stems from a study of human T cells and chemical hapten exposure. Turning to this clonotype: A single base separates this from a much larger clone, so it may be a read error.

Time point given: pre-sensitization, week 0. This sample's treatment: therapeutic diphenylcyclopropenone sensitization with weekly scalp DPC. RNA extraction used unfractionated whole blood as the source of total RNA. CDR3 length: 11 amino acids. Germline CDR1 and CDR2: SGHAT and FQDESV (reference sequence). TCRdb reprocessed the RACE reads with MiXCR, giving one entry per CDR3 protein. The data show 240,000 or so distinct CDR3 sequences, approximately 8.6% seen once. Sequencing was performed on whole blood, taken in connection with sensitization to the hapten diphenylcyclopropenone (DPC). The receptor comes from a woman between 35 and 50 years old with alopecia areata. Some clones in this sample may be carry-over from other donors' samples. This chain connects TRBV11-1 to TRBJ2-7; D might be TRBD2 (6 bases). CDR3 coding DNA: TGTGTCAGCCGGGGGTTATACGAGCAGTACTTC. This codes for CVSRGLYEQYF.